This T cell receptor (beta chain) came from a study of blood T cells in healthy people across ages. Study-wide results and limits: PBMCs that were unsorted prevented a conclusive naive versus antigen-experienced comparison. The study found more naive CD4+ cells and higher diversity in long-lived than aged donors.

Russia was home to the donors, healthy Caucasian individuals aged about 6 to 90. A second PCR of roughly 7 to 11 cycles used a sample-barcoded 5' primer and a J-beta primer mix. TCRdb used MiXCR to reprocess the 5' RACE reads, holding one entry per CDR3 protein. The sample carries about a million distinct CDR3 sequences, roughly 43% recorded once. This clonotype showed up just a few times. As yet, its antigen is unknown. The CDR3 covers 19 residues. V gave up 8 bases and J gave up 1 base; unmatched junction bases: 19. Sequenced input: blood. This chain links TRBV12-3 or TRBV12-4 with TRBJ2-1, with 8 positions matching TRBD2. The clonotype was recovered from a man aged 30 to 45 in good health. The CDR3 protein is CASRGGSGVQSMSYNEQFF. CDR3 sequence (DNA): TGTGCCAGCCGGGGGGGTAGCGGGGTCCAGTCAATGTCCTACAATGAGCAGTTCTTC.